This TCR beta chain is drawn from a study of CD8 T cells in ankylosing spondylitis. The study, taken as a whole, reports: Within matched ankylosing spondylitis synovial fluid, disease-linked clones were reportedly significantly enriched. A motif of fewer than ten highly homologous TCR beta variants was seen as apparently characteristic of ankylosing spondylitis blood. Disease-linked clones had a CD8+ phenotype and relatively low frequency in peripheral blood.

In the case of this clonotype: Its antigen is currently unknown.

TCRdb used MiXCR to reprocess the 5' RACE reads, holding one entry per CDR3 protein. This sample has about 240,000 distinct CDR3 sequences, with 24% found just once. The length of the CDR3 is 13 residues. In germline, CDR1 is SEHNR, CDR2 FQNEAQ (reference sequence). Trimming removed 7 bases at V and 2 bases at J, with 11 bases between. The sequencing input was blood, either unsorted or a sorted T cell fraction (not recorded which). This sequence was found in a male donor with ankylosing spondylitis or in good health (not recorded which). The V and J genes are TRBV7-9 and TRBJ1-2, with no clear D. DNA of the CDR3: TGTGCCAGCACACTCCTTGGGAACTATGGCTACACCTTC. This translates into CASTLLGNYGYTF.